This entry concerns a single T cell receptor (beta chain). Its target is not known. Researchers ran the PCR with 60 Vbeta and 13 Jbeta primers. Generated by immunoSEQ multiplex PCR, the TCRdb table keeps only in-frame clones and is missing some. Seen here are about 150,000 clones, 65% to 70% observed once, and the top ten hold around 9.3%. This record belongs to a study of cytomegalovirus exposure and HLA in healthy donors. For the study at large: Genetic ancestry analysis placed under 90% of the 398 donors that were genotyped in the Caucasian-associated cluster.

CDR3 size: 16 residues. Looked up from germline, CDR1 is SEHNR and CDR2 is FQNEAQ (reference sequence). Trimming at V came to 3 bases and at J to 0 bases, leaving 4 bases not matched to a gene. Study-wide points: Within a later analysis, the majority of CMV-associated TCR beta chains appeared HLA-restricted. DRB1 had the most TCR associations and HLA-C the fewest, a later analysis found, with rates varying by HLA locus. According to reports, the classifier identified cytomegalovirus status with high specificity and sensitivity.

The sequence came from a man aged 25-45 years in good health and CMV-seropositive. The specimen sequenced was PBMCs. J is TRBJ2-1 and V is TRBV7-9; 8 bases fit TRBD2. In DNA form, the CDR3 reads TGTGCCAGCAGCTTCCCGGGGGGGGGCTCCTACAATGAGCAGTTCTTC. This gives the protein CASSFPGGGSYNEQFF.